These 28 T cell receptor beta chains were sequenced from one sample in a study of T cells after somatic rescue of genetic block. The table came from immunoSEQ multiplex PCR; TCRdb's copy has only in-frame clones and leaves some out. The table records 70,000 to 85,000 clones, under 95% of them present only once. Sequencing used peripheral blood mononuclear cells (PBMCs). The source of these receptors is a man aged 30 to 45.

The chain employs TRBV7-8 and TRBJ2-1; 8 positions agree with TRBD1. The CDR3 sequence is 15 residues long. Germline-derived CDR1 and CDR2 are SGHVS and FQNEAQ. The junction had 10 bases not matched to a gene; V was cut back by 5 bases and J by 7 bases. The CDR3 reads CASSHNQGAGNEQFF. In DNA form, the CDR3 reads TGTGCCAGCAGCCATAACCAGGGGGCTGGGAATGAGCAGTTCTTC.

This chain connects TRBV28 to TRBJ2-7; D is undetermined. The CDR3 is 12 residues long. Germline assignment: CDR1 MDHEN and CDR2 SYDVKM. The V end lost 6 bases, the J end lost 3 bases, and 9 bases lay between the germline ends. As DNA, the CDR3 is TGTGCCAGCAGGTCGGGTCGCTACGAGCAGTACTTC. This translates into CASRSGRYEQYF.

The chain couples TRBV7-8 to TRBJ2-5; TRBD1 matches 11 bases. The V gene's germline CDR1 is SGHVS and CDR2 FQNEAQ. This CDR3 is built from 20 residues. V dropped 1 base and J dropped 0; count of bases not matched to a gene: 13. CDR3 DNA sequence: TGTGCCAGCAGCTTAGGGGGACAGGGGGTCCGAGAGAGGTACCAAGAGACCCAGTACTTC. This gives the protein CASSLGGQGVRERYQETQYF.

The gene calls are TRBV5-6 and TRBJ2-2; D is uncertain. CDR3 size: 13 residues. Trimming left V 1 base short and J 5 bases short, with 6 bases between. Looked up from germline, CDR1 is SGHDT and CDR2 is YYEEEE. The CDR3 bases are TGTGCCAGCAGCTTGTTGGGGACCGGGGAGCTGTTTTTT. It is translated as CASSLLGTGELFF.

V is TRBV5-6 and J is TRBJ2-2, with 8 bases identical to TRBD2. The V gene end was trimmed by 8 bases and the J gene end by 1 base; junction bases not matched to a gene: 7. CDR3 length: 15 residues. CDR1 and CDR2 from the germline V gene are SGHDT and YYEEEE. Here the CDR3 reads CASEGAGVNTGELFF. As DNA, the CDR3 is TGTGCCAGTGAGGGAGCGGGGGTGAACACCGGGGAGCTGTTTTTT. The variable domain in full, completed from reference TRBV5-6 and TRBJ2-2, reads DAGVTQSPTHLIKTRGQQVTLRCSPKSGHDTVSWYQQALGQGPQFIFQYYEEEERQRGNFPDRFSGHQFPNYSSELNVNALLLGDSALYLCASEGAGVNTGELFFGEGSRLTVL.

J is TRBJ2-3 and V is TRBV2; D gene uncertain. V was shortened by 1 base and J by 0 bases, with 11 bases between the two germline ends. The germline gives CDR1 SNHLY, CDR2 FYNNEI. The CDR3 runs to 16 residues. The CDR3 sequence: CASSEVQARSTDTQYF. In nucleotides, the CDR3 is TGTGCCAGCAGTGAAGTGCAGGCACGGAGCACAGATACGCAGTATTTT.

The chain recombines TRBV7-6 with TRBJ2-2, with 12 bases fitting TRBD1. Germline V lookup: CDR1 SGHVS, CDR2 FNYEAQ. This CDR3 contains 15 residues. Trimming took 5 bases from V and 6 from J; bases not matched to a gene: 4. In DNA, the CDR3 is TGTGCCAGCAGCCCGGGACAGGGGGCTCCCGGGGAGCTGTTTTTT. Residues: CASSPGQGAPGELFF.

The chain carries TRBV2 and TRBJ1-1; no firm D call. There are 12 residues in the CDR3. The V gene's germline CDR1 is SNHLY and CDR2 FYNNEI. The V and J ends lost 6 bases and 11 bases respectively, with 16 bases between them. Written as DNA, the CDR3 is TGTGCCAGCAGGAATGACATTCTGGAGGCTTTCTTT. It yields the protein CASRNDILEAFF.

The V call is TRBV6-5, the J call TRBJ1-3; tentatively, D is TRBD1 (6 bases). Germline V gene lookup returns CDR1 MNHEY and CDR2 SVGAGI. V gave up 2 bases and J gave up 7 bases, with 15 bases separating them. This CDR3 is built from 15 residues. CDR3 bases: TGTGCCAGCAGTTACGCCGGGGGCAAGAGGAACACCATATATTTT. Protein: CASSYAGGKRNTIYF.

The chain links TRBV27 to TRBJ2-1, with 11 bases matching TRBD2. This CDR3 spans 17 amino acids. V lost 5 bases and J lost 2; bases outside the gene matches: 8. Germline lookup yields CDR1 MNHEY and CDR2 SMNVEV (reference sequence). CDR3 in DNA: TGTGCCAGCAGTCCCCGCCTTAGCGGGAGGGCCTACAATGAGCAGTTCTTC. Its translation is CASSPRLSGRAYNEQFF.

The rearrangement joins TRBV10-3 to TRBJ1-1; TRBD1 matches at 10 bases. The germline gives CDR1 ENHRY, CDR2 SYGVKD. The CDR3 totals 13 residues. J lost 4 bases, V lost 4 bases, and 0 bases had no gene match. This CDR3 is CAISGTGGTEAFF. CDR3 nucleotide sequence: TGTGCCATCAGTGGGACAGGGGGCACTGAAGCTTTCTTT.

This sequence joins TRBV7-8 and TRBJ2-1, with D perhaps given as TRBD1 or TRBD2 (6 bases each). CDR1 is SGHVS, CDR2 FQNEAQ, per germline. This CDR3 region has 17 residues. V was shortened by 5 bases and J by 0 bases, with 17 bases between the two germline ends. In DNA, the CDR3 is TGTGCCAGCAGCCAATCCGTGGGGGGCGGCTCCTACAATGAGCAGTTCTTC. Translating gives CASSQSVGGGSYNEQFF.

The chain has TRBV4-1 and TRBJ1-4, with D maybe TRBD1 (6 bases). V was cut by 5 bases and J by 7 bases, with 23 bases left in between. In germline, CDR1 is MGHRA, CDR2 YSYEKL. The CDR3 is 17 amino acids. The CDR3 is CASSLSRDTRLVEKLFF. The DNA of the CDR3 is TGCGCCAGCAGCTTATCCCGGGACACCCGATTGGTTGAAAAACTGTTTTTT.

This chain connects TRBV2 to TRBJ2-7; D remains ambiguous. V shed 6 bases and J shed 3 bases, with 9 bases lying between them. Germline V gene data show CDR1 as SNHLY and CDR2 as FYNNEI. This CDR3 comprises 12 residues. CDR3 in amino acids: CASSASGYEQYF. CDR3 DNA: TGTGCCAGCAGCGCCTCGGGCTACGAGCAGTACTTC.

This rearrangement joins TRBV11-2 to TRBJ2-7; the D is unclear. The germline V and J ends were trimmed by 3 bases and 1 base, with 1 base remaining between them. The CDR3 is 11 amino acids. Germline-derived CDR1 and CDR2 are SGHAT and FQNNGV. The DNA for the CDR3 is TGTGCCAGCAGCTTTTCCTACGAGCAGTACTTC. Translated: CASSFSYEQYF.

V and J are TRBV11-2 and TRBJ2-2; the D is unclear. CDR1 and CDR2 (germline): SGHAT, FQNNGV. The CDR3 has 13 amino acids. Trimming shortened V by 5 bases and J by 5 bases, and 9 bases separated the two germline ends. The CDR3 is CASSPGVTGELFF. As DNA, the CDR3 is TGTGCCAGCAGCCCTGGGGTGACCGGGGAGCTGTTTTTT.

The chain couples TRBV27 to TRBJ2-7; TRBD2 might be the D (5 bases). The CDR3 is 12 residues long. With 6 bases removed from V and 6 bases from J, the gap between germline ends came to 12 bases. Germline CDR1 MNHEY, CDR2 SMNVEV (reference sequence). This chain's CDR3 is CASSPFAGEQYF. CDR3 DNA: TGTGCCAGCAGCCCTTTTGCGGGCGAGCAGTACTTC.

The table lists this clone with a count of one. The chain carries TRBV7-8 and TRBJ1-1; 8 bases map to TRBD1. The germline V gene encodes CDR1 SGHVS and CDR2 FQNEAQ. Trimming took 2 bases from V and 0 from J; bases not matched to a gene: 5. The CDR3 has 16 amino acids. The CDR3 nucleotides read TGTGCCAGCAGCTTAAGGCAGGGGGCCATGAACACTGAAGCTTTCTTT. The encoded protein is CASSLRQGAMNTEAFF.

The chain couples TRBV5-5 to TRBJ2-1; 7 bases map to TRBD2. Germline V gene sequence: CDR1 SGHKS, CDR2 YYEKEE (reference sequence). CDR3 length: 16 residues. The V segment lost 4 bases and the J segment 7 bases; nucleotides outside the gene matches: 14. The CDR3 nucleotides are TGTGCCAGCAGCACCCGGAGGGCGGGAGAGGATAATGAGCAGTTCTTC. Amino acids: CASSTRRAGEDNEQFF.

This rearrangement joins TRBV5-4 to TRBJ1-1; no firm D call. Trimming took 1 base from V and 1 from J, leaving 8 bases between them. Germline V gene lookup returns CDR1 SGHNT and CDR2 YYREEE (reference sequence). The length of the CDR3 is 14 residues. CDR3 protein: CASSLRDPNTEAFF. The CDR3, as DNA: TGTGCCAGCAGCTTGAGGGATCCGAACACTGAAGCTTTCTTT.

The chain uses TRBV19 and TRBJ1-5; D not resolved. Trimming removed 6 bases from V and 0 bases from J, with 15 bases in between. Germline assignment: CDR1 LNHDA and CDR2 SQIVND (reference sequence). The CDR3 runs to 16 residues. CDR3 in amino acids: CASSPLTGNSNQPQHF. DNA for the CDR3: TGTGCCAGTAGCCCACTTACCGGGAATAGCAATCAGCCCCAGCATTTT.

The chain links TRBV7-2 to TRBJ2-7; 8 bases align to TRBD1. J gave up 6 bases and V 5 bases, and 12 bases lay outside the gene matches. The CDR3 is made up of 15 amino acids. CDR1 and CDR2 from the germline V gene are SGHTA and FQGNSA. This chain's CDR3 is CASSPWTGSQFEQYF. The CDR3 DNA reads TGTGCCAGCAGCCCCTGGACAGGGAGTCAGTTCGAGCAGTACTTC.

This chain uses TRBV18 with TRBJ1-1; maybe TRBD1 (6 bases). This CDR3 has 14 residues. The V and J ends lost 2 bases and 4 bases respectively, with 11 bases between them. The V gene's germline CDR1 is KGHSH and CDR2 LQKENI. Written as DNA, the CDR3 is TGTGCCAGCTCACCAATACAGGGAGGCACTGAAGCTTTCTTT. Protein product: CASSPIQGGTEAFF. The variable domain in full, completed from reference TRBV18 and TRBJ1-1, reads NAGVMQNPRHLVRRRGQEARLRCSPMKGHSHVYWYRQLPEEGLKFMVYLQKENIIDESGMPKERFSAEFPKEGPSILRIQQVVRGDSAAYFCASSPIQGGTEAFFGQGTRLTVV.

This chain links TRBV25-1 with TRBJ1-6; 8 bases line up with TRBD1. The CDR3 is 13 amino acids. The germline CDR1 and CDR2 sequences are MGHDK and SYGVNS. V lost 8 bases to trimming and J lost 14 bases; unmatched junction nucleotides: 11. The DNA for the CDR3 is TGTGCCAGCCGACAGGGGAGTAAAAAGACCCTCCACTTT. This gives the protein CASRQGSKKTLHF.

This chain connects TRBV11-2 to TRBJ1-4, with 8 bases that match TRBD1. Trimming took 7 bases from V and 7 from J; bases not matched to a gene: 11. Germline lookup yields CDR1 SGHAT and CDR2 FQNNGV. The CDR3 length is 15 residues. CDR3 amino acids: CASKRTGTGGEKLFF. The CDR3 DNA follows: TGTGCCAGCAAACGAACCGGGACAGGAGGTGAAAAACTGTTTTTT.

This clone was recorded only once. V gene TRBV5-6 combines with J gene TRBJ1-1; D is uncertain. Deletions cut 5 bases from V and 3 bases from J, with 11 bases between. This CDR3 is 13 amino acids long. CDR1 is SGHDT and CDR2 is YYEEEE in the germline V gene. In DNA form, the CDR3 reads TGTGCCAGCAGTGCAAGGTGGGACACTGAAGCTTTCTTT. Protein product: CASSARWDTEAFF.

The rearrangement links TRBV4-3 to TRBJ2-1; TRBD2 matches 11 bases. Germline V gene sequence: CDR1 LGHNA, CDR2 YSLEER. The CDR3 spans 16 residues. J gave up 6 bases and V 3 bases, and 7 bases lay outside the gene matches. CDR3 nucleotide sequence: TGCGCCAGCAGCCAGGCGACTAGCGGGGAGGTCAATGAGCAGTTCTTC. Translated: CASSQATSGEVNEQFF.

This rearrangement joins TRBV6-4 to TRBJ2-4; 7 nucleotides agree with TRBD1. The CDR3 sequence is 14 residues long. Germline lookup yields CDR1 MRHNA and CDR2 SNTAGT. V dropped 4 bases and J dropped 6; count of bases not matched to a gene: 6. The CDR3 region has the DNA TGTGCCAGCAGTGCGTCACAGGGGTCAAACATTCAGTACTTC. It encodes CASSASQGSNIQYF.